Presented here are 6 T cell receptor beta chains from one specimen sequenced in a study of blood T cell repertoires in COVID-19. Profiled with immunoSEQ multiplex PCR; TCRdb holds only in-frame clones, not every one. Found here are 400,000 to 550,000 clones, 87% of them singletons; the top ten hold nearly 2%. Input material: PBMCs or T cells enriched from blood (not recorded which). Receptors were obtained from a woman younger than 35 with acute COVID-19.

As concerns this clone: Other nucleotide sequences from this sample produce the same CDR3. V gene TRBV6-5 combines with J gene TRBJ1-5, with D uncertain. The CDR3 is made up of 13 amino acids. The V and J ends lost 6 bases and 3 bases respectively, with 9 bases between them. Germline-derived CDR1 and CDR2 are MNHEY and SVGAGI. The CDR3 loop is CASRDRDNQPQHF. The CDR3 DNA sequence: TGTGCCAGCAGAGACCGGGACAATCAGCCCCAGCATTTT.

This rearrangement joins TRBV5-1 to TRBJ1-5; unclear D gene. This CDR3 spans 15 amino acids. Germline CDR1 SGHRS, CDR2 YFSETQ. Trimming removed 4 bases from V and 0 bases from J, with 11 bases in between. In DNA form, the CDR3 reads TGCGCCAGCAGCGTTGACGGGTATAGCAATCAGCCCCAGCATTTT. Translation: CASSVDGYSNQPQHF.

The rearrangement joins TRBV2 to TRBJ1-1; 7 bases match TRBD1. V lost 7 bases, J lost 1 base, and 9 bases stayed unmatched. Germline V gene lookup returns CDR1 SNHLY and CDR2 FYNNEI. The CDR3 is made up of 15 amino acids. The CDR3 region has the DNA TGTGCCAGCATTCCAGAGGGGGCGAGGAACACTGAAGCTTTCTTT. The encoded protein is CASIPEGARNTEAFF. The full variable domain, its missing parts supplied by reference TRBV2 and TRBJ1-1, is EPEVTQTPSHQVTQMGQEVILRCVPISNHLYFYWYRQILGQKVEFLVSFYNNEISEKSEIFDDQFSVERPDGSNFTLKIRSTKLEDSAMYFCASIPEGARNTEAFFGQGTRLTVV.

The J gene is TRBJ1-1, the V gene TRBV19; maybe TRBD1 (6 bases). The germline gives CDR1 LNHDA, CDR2 SQIVND (reference sequence). CDR3 size: 12 residues. V shed 10 bases and J shed 3 bases, with 12 bases lying between them. The CDR3 sequence is CATRGGDTEAFF. In DNA form, the CDR3 reads TGTGCCACCAGAGGGGGGGACACTGAAGCTTTCTTT. Combining the CDR3 with reference TRBV19 and TRBJ1-1 gives the whole variable domain DGGITQSPKYLFRKEGQNVTLSCEQNLNHDAMYWYRQDPGQGLRLIYYSQIVNDFQKGDIAEGYSVSREKKESFPLTVTSAQKNPTAFYLCATRGGDTEAFFGQGTRLTVV.

As regards this clone: This CDR3 is also generated by other DNA sequences in the sample. This chain links TRBV9 with TRBJ2-2; D is undetermined. The germline CDR1 and CDR2 sequences are SGDLS and YYNGEE. This CDR3 is built from 13 residues. V gave up 2 bases and J gave up 4 bases, with 6 bases separating them. The CDR3, as DNA: TGTGCCAGCAGCGTCGGTAGCACCGGGGAGCTGTTTTTT. It codes for CASSVGSTGELFF.

This clone has only a few counts. The rearrangement uses TRBV2 and TRBJ1-5, with TRBD1 identical over 7 bases. Germline V gene sequence: CDR1 SNHLY, CDR2 FYNNEI. J was trimmed by 7 bases and V by 4 bases; bases with no gene match: 7. CDR3 length: 14 residues. The CDR3 region has the DNA TGTGCCAGCAGTGGACAGGGAGGCAGCCAGCCCCAGCATTTT. Translation gives CASSGQGGSQPQHF.